The 18 T cell receptor beta chains below come from one sample, sequenced in a study of CD8+ T cells in alopecia areata. cDNA prepared by RNA extraction and subsequent reverse transcription served as the template for sequencing. TCRdb's copy holds only in-frame clones and misses some; the assay was immunoSEQ multiplex PCR. This sample has approximately 200,000 clones; approximately 60% occur once, and the top ten carry 3.3%. Treatment here: oral pan-JAK inhibitor, 5-10 mg twice daily. Here the sequenced sample was CD4+ T cells sorted from blood, taken at week 4, from a patient treated with tofacitinib. Every receptor here comes from a human donor with alopecia areata.

As concerns this clone: Distinct nucleotide sequences in the sample also encode this CDR3. The chain couples TRBV7-2 to TRBJ2-5; 8 bases agree with TRBD1. After removal of 2 bases from V and 4 bases from J, the junction contained 6 bases not matched to a gene. Germline loops: CDR1 SGHTA, CDR2 FQGNSA. This CDR3 has 15 amino acids. CDR3 residues: CASSLPAGGRETQYF. The CDR3 DNA follows: TGTGCCAGCAGCTTACCCGCAGGGGGCCGAGAGACCCAGTACTTC.

This clone was observed a handful of times. Other nucleotide sequences in the sample specify the same CDR3. J is TRBJ2-1 and V is TRBV7-2, with D perhaps matching TRBD1 (6 bases). The CDR3 spans 13 residues. The ends were cut back, 3 bases at V and 4 bases at J, with 7 bases in the middle. CDR1 is SGHTA, CDR2 FQGNSA, per germline. The CDR3 region is CASSLTGYNEQFF. CDR3 coding DNA: TGTGCCAGCAGCTTGACAGGTTACAATGAGCAGTTCTTC.

Only a few counts were recorded for this clone. This chain joins TRBV5-1 and TRBJ2-7, with D possibly matching TRBD1 (6 bases). The germline V and J ends were trimmed by 1 base and 3 bases, with 11 bases remaining between them. The length of the CDR3 is 14 residues. Germline assignment: CDR1 SGHRS and CDR2 YFSETQ. For the CDR3, the DNA is TGCGCCAGCAGCTTGTACGGACAGAACTACGAGCAGTACTTC. Amino acid sequence: CASSLYGQNYEQYF.

The J gene is TRBJ1-1, the V gene TRBV29-1; no clear D gene. The CDR3 is 12 amino acids. Per germline, CDR1 SQVTM and CDR2 ANQGSEA. The CDR3 DNA reads as TGCAGGTCGACGTCGGGAGACACTGAAGCTTTCTTT. Protein sequence: CRSTSGDTEAFF.

The table lists this clone with a few counts. The V gene is TRBV10-3, the J gene TRBJ2-7, with 10 bases that match TRBD1. Germline values: CDR1 ENHRY, CDR2 SYGVKD. This CDR3 region has 15 residues. Trimming took 0 bases from V and 12 from J; bases not matched to a gene: 11. CDR3 DNA: TGTGCCATCAGTGAGTCGGAGGACAGGGGGGTACTTCGGTACTTC. Translated: CAISESEDRGVLRYF.

The V gene is TRBV27, the J gene TRBJ2-1; 9 bases are shared with TRBD1. The germline V gene has CDR1 MNHEY and CDR2 SMNVEV (reference sequence). V lost 9 bases to trimming and J lost 9 bases; unmatched junction nucleotides: 3. The CDR3 is 11 amino acids. The CDR3 loop reads CASRTGAEQFF. The CDR3 nucleotides are TGTGCCAGTAGGACAGGGGCTGAGCAGTTCTTC.

The chain couples TRBV29-1 to TRBJ1-3, with TRBD1 matching 9 bases. Germline lookup yields CDR1 SQVTM and CDR2 ANQGSEA. J was trimmed by 4 bases and V by 7 bases; bases with no gene match: 8. The length of the CDR3 is 14 residues. This CDR3 reads CSGLKDRGGNTIYF. CDR3 bases: TGCAGCGGCCTAAAGGACAGGGGAGGAAACACCATATATTTT.

The chain employs TRBV2 and TRBJ2-1, with TRBD2 matching over 10 bases. Germline V gene data show CDR1 as SNHLY and CDR2 as FYNNEI. J was trimmed by 4 bases and V by 6 bases; bases with no gene match: 6. The CDR3 loop spans 15 amino acids. In nucleotides, the CDR3 is TGTGCCAGCAGGGGTAGCGGGAGGCAATACAATGAGCAGTTCTTC. As protein: CASRGSGRQYNEQFF.

This sequence joins TRBV29-1 and TRBJ1-2, with 8 bases that match TRBD1. After removal of 2 bases from V and 8 bases from J, the junction contained 7 bases not matched to a gene. The germline CDR1 and CDR2 sequences are SQVTM and ANQGSEA. The CDR3 consists of 13 residues. The CDR3 region is CSVELDRADGYTF. The CDR3 DNA follows: TGCAGCGTTGAACTGGACAGGGCAGACGGCTACACCTTC.

V is TRBV5-4 and J is TRBJ2-1, with D perhaps given as TRBD1 or TRBD2 (6 bases each). The CDR3 consists of 16 residues. The germline V and J ends were trimmed by 4 bases and 9 bases, with 23 bases remaining between them. The germline V gene has CDR1 SGHNT and CDR2 YYREEE (reference sequence). For the CDR3, the DNA is TGTGCCAGCAGCCGTCCGGAGGGGGATAGGGGTGGTGAGCAGTTCTTC. Its translation: CASSRPEGDRGGEQFF.

The chain recombines TRBV18 with TRBJ1-2, with D possibly being TRBD1 (6 bases). CDR1 is KGHSH, CDR2 LQKENI, per germline. The germline V and J ends were trimmed by 2 bases and 8 bases, with 9 bases remaining between them. This CDR3 region has 12 residues. CDR3 nucleotide sequence: TGTGCCAGCTCACCAGGGGGCGACGGCTACACCTTC. The encoded protein is CASSPGGDGYTF.

The rearrangement uses TRBV11-2 and TRBJ2-5; unclear D gene. V was shortened by 4 bases and J by 2 bases, with 8 bases between the two germline ends. The CDR3 is 13 residues long. The germline V gene has CDR1 SGHAT and CDR2 FQNNGV. DNA of the CDR3: TGTGCCAGCAGCTCACAACGTCAAGAGACCCAGTACTTC. This translates into CASSSQRQETQYF.

This clone was recorded once. The chain couples TRBV7-2 to TRBJ1-2, with 7 bases that match TRBD1. With V trimmed by 5 bases and J by 0 bases, 6 bases remained unmatched. The V gene's germline CDR1 is SGHTA and CDR2 FQGNSA. The CDR3 covers 15 residues. For the CDR3, the DNA is TGTGCCAGCAGCACCCGGACAGGTTCTAACTATGGCTACACCTTC. This gives the protein CASSTRTGSNYGYTF. The whole variable domain, filled in from reference TRBV7-2 and TRBJ1-2, reads GAGVSQSPSNKVTEKGKDVELRCDPISGHTALYWYRQSLGQGLEFLIYFQGNSAPDKSGLPSDRFSAERTGGSVSTLTIQRTQQEDSAVYLCASSTRTGSNYGYTFGSGTRLTVV.

This chain joins TRBV15 and TRBJ1-1; D unclear. This CDR3 is built from 13 residues. Germline V gives CDR1 LNHNV, CDR2 YYDKDF (reference sequence). Trimming removed 1 base at V and 3 bases at J, with 6 bases between. CDR3 protein: CATSRVQDTEAFF. DNA for the CDR3: TGTGCCACCAGCAGAGTTCAGGACACTGAAGCTTTCTTT.

The chain joins TRBV19 to TRBJ1-2, with D unclear. The CDR3 sequence is 13 residues long. Per the germline V gene, CDR1 is LNHDA and CDR2 is SQIVND (reference sequence). The V and J ends lost 2 bases and 4 bases respectively, with 8 bases between them. CDR3 sequence: CASSISGGYGYTF. Written as DNA, the CDR3 is TGTGCCAGTAGTATATCGGGAGGCTATGGCTACACCTTC.

This chain joins TRBV7-9 and TRBJ2-2; D uncertain. This CDR3 has 15 amino acids. The germline V and J ends were trimmed by 5 bases and 6 bases, with 16 bases remaining between them. CDR1 is SEHNR, CDR2 FQNEAQ, per germline (reference sequence). The CDR3 DNA reads as TGTGCCAGCAGCGCTGGGCAAAGTGGATCCGGGGAGCTGTTTTTT. The encoded protein is CASSAGQSGSGELFF.

The rearrangement links TRBV5-1 to TRBJ2-2, with D possibly being TRBD1 (5 bases). Germline-derived CDR1 and CDR2 are SGHRS and YFSETQ. The germline V and J ends were trimmed by 0 bases and 5 bases, with 8 bases remaining between them. The CDR3 spans 14 residues. DNA of the CDR3: TGCGCCAGCAGCTTGGGACAGACAACCGGGGAGCTGTTTTTT. Residues: CASSLGQTTGELFF.

This clone came up once. The chain uses TRBV30 and TRBJ1-1, with 7 nucleotides matching TRBD1. There are 13 residues in the CDR3. J was trimmed by 5 bases and V by 5 bases; bases with no gene match: 8. CDR1 GTSNPN and CDR2 SVGIG come from the germline V gene (reference sequence). This CDR3 is CAWGTGVITEAFF. CDR3 sequence (DNA): TGTGCCTGGGGTACAGGGGTTATAACTGAAGCTTTCTTT.